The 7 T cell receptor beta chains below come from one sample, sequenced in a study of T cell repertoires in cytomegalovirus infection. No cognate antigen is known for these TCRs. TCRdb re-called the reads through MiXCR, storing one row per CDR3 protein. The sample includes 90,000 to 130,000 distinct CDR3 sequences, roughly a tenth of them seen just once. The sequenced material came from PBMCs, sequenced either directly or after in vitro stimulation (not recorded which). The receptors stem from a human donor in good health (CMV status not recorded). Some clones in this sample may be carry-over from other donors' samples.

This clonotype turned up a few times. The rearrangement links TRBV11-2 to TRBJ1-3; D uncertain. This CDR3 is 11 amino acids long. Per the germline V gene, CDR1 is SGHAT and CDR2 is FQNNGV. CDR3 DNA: TGTGCGTCGGCTTGGGGAAACACCATATATTTT. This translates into CASAWGNTIYF.

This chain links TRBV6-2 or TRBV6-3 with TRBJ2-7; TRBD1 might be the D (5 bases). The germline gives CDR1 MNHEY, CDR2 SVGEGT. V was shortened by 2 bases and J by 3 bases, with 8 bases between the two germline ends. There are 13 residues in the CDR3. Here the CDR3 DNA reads TGTGCCAGCAGTTACGACAGCTACTACGAGCAGTACTTC. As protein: CASSYDSYYEQYF.

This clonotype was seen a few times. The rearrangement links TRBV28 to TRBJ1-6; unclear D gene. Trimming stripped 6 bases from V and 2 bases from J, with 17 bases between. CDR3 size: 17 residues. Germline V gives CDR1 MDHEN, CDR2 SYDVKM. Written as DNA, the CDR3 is TGTGCCAGCAGCGAGGTGGGCAGACTTCCCTATAATTCACCCCTCCACTTT. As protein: CASSEVGRLPYNSPLHF.

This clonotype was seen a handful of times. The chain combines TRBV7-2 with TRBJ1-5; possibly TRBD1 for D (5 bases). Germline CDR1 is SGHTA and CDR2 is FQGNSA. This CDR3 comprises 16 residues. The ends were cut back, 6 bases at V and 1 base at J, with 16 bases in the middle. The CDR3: CASSYAGTESNQPQHF. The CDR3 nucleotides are TGTGCCAGCAGTTACGCCGGGACCGAAAGCAATCAGCCCCAGCATTTT.

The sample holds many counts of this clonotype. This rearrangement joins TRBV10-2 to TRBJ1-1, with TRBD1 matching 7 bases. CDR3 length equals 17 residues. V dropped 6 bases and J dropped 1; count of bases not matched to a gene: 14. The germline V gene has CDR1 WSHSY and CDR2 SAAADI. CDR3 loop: CASSAQGGGLQNTEAFF. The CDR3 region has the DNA TGCGCCAGCAGCGCCCAGGGGGGCGGGCTCCAGAACACTGAAGCTTTCTTT.

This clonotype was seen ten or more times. This CDR3 reads CASSLERTSGRLPYEQYF. DNA of the CDR3: TGTGCCAGCAGCTTAGAGAGGACTAGCGGGAGACTACCCTACGAGCAGTACTTC. This chain links TRBV7-2 with TRBJ2-7, with TRBD2 matching 13 bases. CDR3 length equals 18 residues. CDR1 SGHTA and CDR2 FQGNSA come from the germline V gene. V shed 1 base, J shed 2 bases, and the junction held 8 bases outside the gene matches.

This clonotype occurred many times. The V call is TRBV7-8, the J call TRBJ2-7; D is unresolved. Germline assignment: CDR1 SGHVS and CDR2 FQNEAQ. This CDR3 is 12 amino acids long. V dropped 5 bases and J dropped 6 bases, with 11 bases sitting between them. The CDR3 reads CASSPSTFEQYF. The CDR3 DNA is TGTGCCAGCAGCCCTTCTACTTTCGAGCAGTACTTC.